A single T cell receptor beta chain is shown here with its context. What it binds is not known. Genomic DNA, averaging roughly 1,200 ng per sample, yielded TCR beta CDR3 via immunoSEQ. The protocol was immunoSEQ multiplex PCR, while the TCRdb copy is restricted to in-frame clones and leaves out a portion. Seen in this sample are about 9,200 clones; the ten most common clones hold roughly 8.7%. The sample belongs to a study of T cells in women clearing cervical HPV infection. Study as a whole: Cases' blood sampling followed lesion detection by median about 150 days (90 to 200).

Whole-study results and caveats: Unknown T-cell numbers per sample may underlie the richness differences.

This TCR was sampled from a woman between 18 and 70 years old with a cervical HPV16 infection that either progressed to CIN3+ or cleared (not recorded which). The sequenced sample was blood buffy coat.

The sequenced part of the CDR3 DNA is TGTGCCAGTAGTATGGGGACAGGGGAAGGCTATGGC. Its translation: CASSMGTGEGYG. The whole CDR3 protein reads CASSMGTGEGYGYTF. The chain joins TRBV19 to TRBJ1-2; 10 bases align to TRBD1. The read terminates 3 residues ahead of where the CDR3 ends, so the germline J gene completes it. The germline gives CDR1 LNHDA, CDR2 SQIVND (reference sequence). The V and J ends lost 3 bases and 4 bases, in that order; junction bases with no gene match: 5. This CDR3 region has 15 residues.